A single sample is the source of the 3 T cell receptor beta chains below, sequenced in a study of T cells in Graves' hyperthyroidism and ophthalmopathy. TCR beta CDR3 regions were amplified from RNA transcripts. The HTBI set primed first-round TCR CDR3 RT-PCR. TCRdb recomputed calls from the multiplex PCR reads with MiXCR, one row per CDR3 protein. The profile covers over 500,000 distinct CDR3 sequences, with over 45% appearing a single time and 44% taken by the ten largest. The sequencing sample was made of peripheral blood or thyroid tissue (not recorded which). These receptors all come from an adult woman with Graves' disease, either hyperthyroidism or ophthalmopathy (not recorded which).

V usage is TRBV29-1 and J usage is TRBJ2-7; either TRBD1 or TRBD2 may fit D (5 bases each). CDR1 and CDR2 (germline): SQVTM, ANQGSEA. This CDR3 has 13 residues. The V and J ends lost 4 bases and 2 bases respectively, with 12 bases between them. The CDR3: CSVAGRDPYEQYF. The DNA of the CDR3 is TGCAGCGTTGCTGGCAGGGACCCCTACGAGCAGTACTTC.

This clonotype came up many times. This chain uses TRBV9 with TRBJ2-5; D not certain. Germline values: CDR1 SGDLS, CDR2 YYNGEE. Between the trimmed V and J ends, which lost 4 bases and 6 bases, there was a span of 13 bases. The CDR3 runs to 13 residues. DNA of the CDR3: TGTGCCAGCAGCCCTTCCTACCCCCAGACCCAGTACTTC. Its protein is CASSPSYPQTQYF.

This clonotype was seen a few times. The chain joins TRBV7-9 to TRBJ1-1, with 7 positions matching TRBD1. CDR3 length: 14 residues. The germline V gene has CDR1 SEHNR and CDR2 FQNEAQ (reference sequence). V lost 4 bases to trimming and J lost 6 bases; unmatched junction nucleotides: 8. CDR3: CASSSRQGGPEAFF. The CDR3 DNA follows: TGTGCCAGCAGCTCCCGACAGGGTGGTCCTGAAGCTTTCTTT.